Included here is one TCR beta chain sequence, with context. The antigen remains unidentified. Libraries were prepared by immunoSEQ multiplex PCR; TCRdb keeps only in-frame clonotypes and omits some of them. The data show 1.4 million or so clones, 98% seen once. This sample is part of a study of shared clonotypes between healthy human individuals. Findings and caveats of the study: Rarefaction gave evidence that sorted-subset sequencing remained incomplete despite large depth.

V was pared by 2 bases and J by 1 base, with 5 bases of the junction left unmatched. Germline V gene lookup returns CDR1 MNHNY and CDR2 SVGAGI (reference sequence). This CDR3 has 16 amino acids. The J gene is TRBJ2-5, the V gene TRBV6-6; 9 positions match TRBD2. This TCR was sampled from a young man in good health. Input material: naive CD4+ T cells sorted from blood. Subset here: CD45RA+ positively selected. This CDR3 is CASSYVAGGFQETQYF. CDR3 nucleotides: TGTGCCAGCAGTTACGTGGCGGGAGGGTTCCAAGAGACCCAGTACTTC.